This T cell receptor (beta chain) was observed in a study of blood T cell repertoires in COVID-19. Study-level information: Italy, Spain and the United States were the sources of the convalescent and acute COVID-19 samples.

Original processing methods: Reference gene primers were amplified, and this amplification served to estimate nucleated cell counts. Some clones are missing from TCRdb's copy, which holds only in-frame ones; the method was immunoSEQ multiplex PCR. Clonal size and the V and J genes are those of that table, whereas D and trimming came from the DNA. The table shows a few hundred thousand clones, with approximately 90% occurring only once. J was trimmed by 4 bases and V by 7 bases; bases with no gene match: 5. The CDR3 spans 13 residues. The germline V gene has CDR1 MNHEY and CDR2 SVGAGI. The chain combines TRBV6-5 with TRBJ2-3, with 7 nucleotides matching TRBD1. The sample was peripheral blood. The TCR comes from a young man with active or convalescent COVID-19. The CDR3 coding sequence is TGTGCCAGCAAGGGGACAGTGCCAGATACGCAGTATTTT. It yields the protein CASKGTVPDTQYF.